This T cell receptor beta chain was identified during a study of shared clonotypes between healthy human individuals (dated by TCRdb to 2018 to 2020). Broadly, across the study: The cohort comprised a couple of women and a few men aged 18 to 49 years. To estimate repertoire size and how much clonotypes are shared between individuals, the study performed deep sequencing of blood TCR repertoires from five healthy adults. To increase sequencing depth and limit assay-specific biases, TCR repertoire library preparation and sequencing were carried out by different laboratories using diverse techniques. Leukapheresis yielded between about 0.85 and 9 billion PBMCs per donor.

On the study overall, not on this receptor specifically: Sampling was restricted to blood, and TCR repertoires in tissue are likely to differ from TCR repertoires in blood. The small number of donors limited the genetic and exposure-history diversity represented. Pairwise subsampling led to the expectation that sequencing depth would affect the degree of clonotype sharing among donors.

Donors were healthy HIV-negative adults with no recently reported acute infections or vaccinations. Every donor was a Caucasian adult residing in Nashville, Tennessee, USA. For unsorted samples, roughly 91 million PBMCs were counted, and genomic DNA was extracted using the QIAamp DNA Blood Mini kit. Blood was obtained by leukapheresis, after which PBMCs were separated by Ficoll-Histopaque density gradient centrifugation and cryopreserved in liquid nitrogen vapor phase. Comment on this clone: Its antigen is not yet known. A far larger clone is only one base removed, so a read error is likely.

The CDR3, from cysteine to phenylalanine, totals 14 residues. Here the CDR3 DNA is all that survives: 42 bases in frame from base 1. Per the germline V gene, LGHNA is the CDR1 and YSLEER is the CDR2. Using the deep immunoSEQ assay, TCR CDR3 regions were amplified from genomic DNA by multiplex PCR. For each cell subset, the extracted genomic DNA was distributed evenly across all wells of several immunoSEQ 96-well plates, and each plate served as one replicate. Each replicate PCR for unsorted PBMC received roughly 300 ng genomic DNA, equal to about 30,000 T cell genomes. Unsorted PBMC genomic DNA was sequenced across ten immunoSEQ deep assay plates. The purified libraries were quantified using a Qubit 3.0 fluorometer, sized with a Bioanalyzer 2100, and then quantified again using the KAPA Library Quantification kit. Each immunoSEQ 96-well plate was sequenced on its own single-read 150-cycle Illumina NextSeq 550 flow cell. From the authors' description of their analysis: The immunoSEQ output contained only junctional sequences without quality scores, so filtering could not match that applied to full-length reads. Sequences were annotated with PyIR, a Python wrapper for IgBLAST v1.9, using IMGT germline references to assign V/J genes and CDR3. Any read was removed if the V/J assignment was weak (E-value above 1e-6), the CDR3 was missing, or the read contained stop codons, out-of-frame junctions, or ambiguous translated residues. V3J clonotypes were defined by identical inferred V gene, J gene, and CDR3 amino acid sequence. Percentage overlap between repertoires was calculated by dividing the number of shared unique clonotypes by the size of the smaller repertoire. RTK rarefaction, the Chao1 estimator, and Recon v2.1 estimates of unobserved clonotypes were used to assess repertoire richness. TCRdb obtained this table from immuneACCESS and retained in-frame rearrangements with V and J assigned. These tables miss some clones; where compared with another copy, unresolved V genes account for less than half of the shortfall, and the remainder is unexplained. Clone size and V and J calls were adopted from that table, with D and trimming inferred from the DNA. Recorded for this sample are fewer than 600,000 clones; roughly three quarters of them occurred a single time. The top ten hold around 12% of the sample.

The chain was built from TRBV4-3 and TRBJ2-5; the D gene is perhaps TRBD2, on 6 matching bases. The J call could be wrong; TRBJ2-7 is a better fit for the DNA end. Sequenced sample: PBMCs. The TCR comes from a woman aged 40 to 49 in good health. Some clones in this sample may be carry-over from other donors' samples. CDR3 region: CASGQFAGPYEQYF. The sequenced DNA is TGCGCCAGCGGCCAATTTGCGGGGCCCTACGAGCAGTACTTC.